This T cell receptor beta chain was recorded in a study of cytomegalovirus exposure and HLA in healthy donors. The CDR3 contains 15 residues. CDR1 and CDR2 (germline): LGHNA, YNFKEQ. On this clone itself: Its antigen is unknown. A junction end diverges from the germline sequence, so it may reflect a read error. This sample includes further DNA sequences coding for the same CDR3.

PCR primers comprised 60 Vbeta and 13 Jbeta primers. Some clones are missing from TCRdb's copy, which holds only in-frame ones; the method was immunoSEQ multiplex PCR. This sample's table reports 110,000 to 150,000 clones. General study points: One cluster of highly shared sequence variants probably arose as a sequencing artifact.

Sequencing used PBMCs. The sequence was obtained from a male donor in good health and CMV-seronegative. V is TRBV4-2 and J is TRBJ2-7, with D possibly TRBD2 on 6 matching bases. Here the CDR3 reads CASSHTLGGTYEQYF. The CDR3 coding sequence is TGTGCCAGCAGCCACACACTCGGAGGGACCTACGAGCAATACTTC.